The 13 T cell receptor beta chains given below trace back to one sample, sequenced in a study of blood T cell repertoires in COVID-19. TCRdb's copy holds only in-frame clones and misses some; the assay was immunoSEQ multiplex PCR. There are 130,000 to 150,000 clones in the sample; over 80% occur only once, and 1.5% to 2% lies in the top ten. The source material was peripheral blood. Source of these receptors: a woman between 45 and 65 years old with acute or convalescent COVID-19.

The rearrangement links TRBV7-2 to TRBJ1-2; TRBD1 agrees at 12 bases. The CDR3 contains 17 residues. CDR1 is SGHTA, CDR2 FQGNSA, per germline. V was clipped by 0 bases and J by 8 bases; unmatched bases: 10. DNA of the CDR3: TGTGCCAGCAGCTTAGCCGGGACAGGGGGCCCAGGGGGCGGCTACACCTTC. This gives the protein CASSLAGTGGPGGGYTF.

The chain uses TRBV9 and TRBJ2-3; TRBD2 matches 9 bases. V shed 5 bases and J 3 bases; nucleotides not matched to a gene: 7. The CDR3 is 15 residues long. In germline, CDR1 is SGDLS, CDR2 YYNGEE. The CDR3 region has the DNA TGTGCCAGCAGTGGTAGCGGGAGAATAACAGATACGCAGTATTTT. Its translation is CASSGSGRITDTQYF. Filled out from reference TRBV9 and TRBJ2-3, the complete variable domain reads DSGVTQTPKHLITATGQRVTLRCSPRSGDLSVYWYQQSLDQGLQFLIQYYNGEERAKGNILERFSAQQFPDLHSELNLSSLELGDSALYFCASSGSGRITDTQYFGPGTRLTVL.

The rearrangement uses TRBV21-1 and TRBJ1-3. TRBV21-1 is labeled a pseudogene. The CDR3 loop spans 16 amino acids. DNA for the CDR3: TGTGCCAGCAGCAAAGCTGGCGGATACTCTGGAAACACCATATATTTT. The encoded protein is CASSKAGGYSGNTIYF.

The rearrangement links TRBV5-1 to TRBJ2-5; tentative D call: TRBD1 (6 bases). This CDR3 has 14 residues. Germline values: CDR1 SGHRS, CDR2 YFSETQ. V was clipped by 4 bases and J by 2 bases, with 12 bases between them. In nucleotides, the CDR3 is TGCGCCAGCAGCCCAGGACAGACTCAAGAGACCCAGTACTTC. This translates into CASSPGQTQETQYF. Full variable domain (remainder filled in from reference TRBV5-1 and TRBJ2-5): KAGVTQTPRYLIKTRGQQVTLSCSPISGHRSVSWYQQTPGQGLQFLFEYFSETQRNKGNFPGRFSGRQFSNSRSEMNVSTLELGDSALYLCASSPGQTQETQYFGPGTRLLVL.

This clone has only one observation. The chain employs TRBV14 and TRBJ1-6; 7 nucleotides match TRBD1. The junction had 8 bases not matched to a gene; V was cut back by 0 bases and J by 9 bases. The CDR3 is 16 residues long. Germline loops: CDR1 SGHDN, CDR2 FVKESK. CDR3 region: CASSQDTWPGGSPLHF. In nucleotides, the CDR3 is TGTGCCAGCAGCCAAGATACCTGGCCAGGGGGTTCACCCCTCCACTTT.

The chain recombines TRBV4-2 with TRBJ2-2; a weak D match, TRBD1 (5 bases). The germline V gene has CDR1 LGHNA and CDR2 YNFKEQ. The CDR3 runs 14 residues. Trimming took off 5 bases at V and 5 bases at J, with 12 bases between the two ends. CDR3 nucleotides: TGTGCCAGCAGCTACGGATCAGGGACCGGGGAGCTGTTTTTT. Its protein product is CASSYGSGTGELFF.

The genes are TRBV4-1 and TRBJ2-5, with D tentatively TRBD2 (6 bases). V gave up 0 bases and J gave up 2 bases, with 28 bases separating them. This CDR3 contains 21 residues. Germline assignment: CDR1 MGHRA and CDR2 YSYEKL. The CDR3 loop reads CASSQDPGSVSSGGAQETQYF. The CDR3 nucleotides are TGCGCCAGCAGCCAAGATCCGGGATCGGTGTCGTCAGGAGGGGCTCAAGAGACCCAGTACTTC.

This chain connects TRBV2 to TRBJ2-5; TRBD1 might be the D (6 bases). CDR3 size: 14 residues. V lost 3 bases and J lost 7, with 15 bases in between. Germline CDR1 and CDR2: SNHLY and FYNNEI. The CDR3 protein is CASSDSDRFGTQYF. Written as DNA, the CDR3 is TGTGCCAGCAGTGATTCCGACAGGTTCGGGACCCAGTACTTC.

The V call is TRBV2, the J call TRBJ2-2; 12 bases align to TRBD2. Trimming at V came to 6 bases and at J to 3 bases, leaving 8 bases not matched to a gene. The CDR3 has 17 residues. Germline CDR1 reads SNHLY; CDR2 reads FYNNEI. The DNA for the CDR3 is TGTGCCAGCAGAGGGCGACTAGCGGGAGTACACACCGGGGAGCTGTTTTTT. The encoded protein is CASRGRLAGVHTGELFF.

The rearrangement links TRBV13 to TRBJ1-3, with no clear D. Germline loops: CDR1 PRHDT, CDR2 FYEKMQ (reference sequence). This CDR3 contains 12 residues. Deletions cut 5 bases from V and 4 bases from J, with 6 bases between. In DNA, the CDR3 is TGTGCCAGCAGCCCCTCCGGAAACACCATATATTTT. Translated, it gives CASSPSGNTIYF.

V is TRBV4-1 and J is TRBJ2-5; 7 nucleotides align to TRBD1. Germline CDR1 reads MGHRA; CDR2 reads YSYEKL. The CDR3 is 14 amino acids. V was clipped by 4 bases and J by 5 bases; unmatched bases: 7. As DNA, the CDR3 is TGCGCCAGCAGCCGTAGACAGGGCCCCGAGACCCAGTACTTC. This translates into CASSRRQGPETQYF.

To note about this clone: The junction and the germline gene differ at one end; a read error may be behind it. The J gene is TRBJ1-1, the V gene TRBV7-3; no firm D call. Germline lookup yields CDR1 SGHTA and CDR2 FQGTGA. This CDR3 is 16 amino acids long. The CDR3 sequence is CASSLTRPGINTEAFF. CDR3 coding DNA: TGTGCCAGCAGCCTAACCCGCCCCGGTATCAACACTGAAGCTTTCTTT.

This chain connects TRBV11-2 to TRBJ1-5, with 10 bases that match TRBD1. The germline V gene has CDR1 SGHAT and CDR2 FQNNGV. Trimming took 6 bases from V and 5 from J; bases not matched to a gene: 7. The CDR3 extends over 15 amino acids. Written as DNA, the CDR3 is TGTGCCAGCAGTCGCCAGACAGGGGGCCATCAGCCCCAGCATTTT. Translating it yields CASSRQTGGHQPQHF.